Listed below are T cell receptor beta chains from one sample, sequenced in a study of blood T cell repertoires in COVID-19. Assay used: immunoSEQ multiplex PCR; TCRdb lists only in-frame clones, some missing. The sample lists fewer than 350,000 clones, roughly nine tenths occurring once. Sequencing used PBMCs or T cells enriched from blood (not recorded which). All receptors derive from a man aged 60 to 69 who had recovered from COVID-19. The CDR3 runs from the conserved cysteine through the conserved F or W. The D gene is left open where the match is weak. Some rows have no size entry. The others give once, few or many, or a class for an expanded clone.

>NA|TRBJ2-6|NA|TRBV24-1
CATSDYDRSHSGANVLTF
TGTGCCACCAGTGATTATGACAGATCTCATTCTGGGGCCAACGTCCTGACTTTC
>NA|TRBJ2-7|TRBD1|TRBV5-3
CARSPIGQGQGVDEQYF
TGTGCCAGAAGCCCTATTGGACAGGGGCAAGGTGTGGACGAGCAGTACTTC
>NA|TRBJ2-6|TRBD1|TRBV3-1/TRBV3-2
CASRGTGGSGANVLTF
TGTGCCAGCCGCGGGACAGGGGGATCTGGGGCCAACGTCCTGACTTTC
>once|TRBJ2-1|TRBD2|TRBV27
CASSSPSGIHNEQFF
TGTGCCAGCAGTTCCCCTAGCGGGATTCACAATGAGCAGTTCTTC
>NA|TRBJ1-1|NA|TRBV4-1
CASSHRQGQLTVEAFF
TGCGCCAGCAGCCACCGTCAGGGGCAGCTTACAGTTGAAGCTTTCTTT
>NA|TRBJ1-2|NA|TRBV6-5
CASSYRGSGYGYTF
TGTGCCAGCAGTTACAGGGGAAGTGGCTATGGCTACACCTTC
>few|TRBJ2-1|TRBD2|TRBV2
CASSEALAGAQQFF
TGTGCCAGCAGTGAAGCCCTAGCGGGAGCGCAGCAGTTCTTC
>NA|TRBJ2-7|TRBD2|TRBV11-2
CASSSGTSGNHEQYF
TGTGCCAGCAGTTCAGGGACTAGCGGGAACCACGAGCAGTACTTC
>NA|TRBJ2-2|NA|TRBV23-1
CASSQSRHREDTGELFF
TGCGCCAGCAGTCAATCCCGGCACCGAGAGGACACCGGGGAGCTGTTTTTT
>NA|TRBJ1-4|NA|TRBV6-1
CASSEAHRGTNEKLFF
TGTGCCAGCAGTGAAGCGCATCGGGGTACAAATGAAAAACTGTTTTTT
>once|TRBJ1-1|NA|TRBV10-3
CAIRFEGLTEAFF
TGTGCCATCAGATTTGAGGGTTTGACTGAAGCTTTCTTT
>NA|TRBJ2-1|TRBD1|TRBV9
CASSGTKDRALGNEQFF
TGTGCCAGCAGCGGAACAAAAGACAGGGCTTTAGGCAATGAGCAGTTCTTC
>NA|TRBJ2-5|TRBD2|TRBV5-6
CASSLGASGLETQYF
TGTGCCAGCAGCTTGGGGGCTAGCGGATTGGAGACCCAGTACTTC
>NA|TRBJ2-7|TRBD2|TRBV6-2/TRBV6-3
CASSTSGRSYEQYF
TGTGCCAGCAGTACTAGCGGGAGGAGCTACGAGCAGTACTTC
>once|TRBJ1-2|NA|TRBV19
CASSIGTAQGYGYTF
TGTGCCAGTAGTATCGGAACAGCCCAGGGATATGGCTACACCTTC
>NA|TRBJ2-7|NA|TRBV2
CASSGVRASEQYF
TGTGCCAGCAGTGGCGTCAGGGCCTCCGAGCAGTACTTC
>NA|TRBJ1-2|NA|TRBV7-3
CASSLGGANYGYTF
TGTGCCAGCAGCTTAGGCGGGGCTAACTATGGCTACACCTTC
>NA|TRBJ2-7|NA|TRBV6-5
CASTTGRNYEQYF
TGTGCCAGCACCACGGGTCGGAACTACGAGCAGTACTTC
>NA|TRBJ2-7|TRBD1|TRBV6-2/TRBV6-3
CASSWTGGSYEQYF
TGTGCCAGCAGTTGGACAGGAGGTTCCTACGAGCAGTACTTC
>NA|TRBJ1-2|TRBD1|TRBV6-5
CASSYQGTGLGYTF
TGTGCCAGCAGTTACCAAGGGACAGGGCTGGGCTACACCTTC
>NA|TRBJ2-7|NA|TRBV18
CASSLGTTYEQYF
TGTGCCAGCTCACTTGGGACAACCTACGAGCAGTACTTC
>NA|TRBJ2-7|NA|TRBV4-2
CASSQAEGTYEQYF
TGTGCCAGCAGCCAAGCCGAGGGAACTTACGAGCAGTACTTC
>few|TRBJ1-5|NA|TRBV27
CASKDQGRGQPQHF
TGTGCCAGCAAAGACCAAGGTCGGGGTCAGCCCCAGCATTTT
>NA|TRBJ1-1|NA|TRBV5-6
CASGRKGMNTEAFF
TGTGCCAGCGGCCGGAAGGGGATGAACACTGAAGCTTTCTTT
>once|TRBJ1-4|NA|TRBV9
CASSAQSTAVNEKLFF
TGTGCCAGCAGCGCCCAATCGACAGCCGTTAATGAAAAACTGTTTTTT
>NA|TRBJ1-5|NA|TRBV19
CASSSDSLNQPQHF
TGTGCCAGTAGTTCCGACAGCCTCAATCAGCCCCAGCATTTT
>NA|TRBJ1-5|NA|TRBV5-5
CASSLVGQPQHF
TGTGCCAGCAGCTTGGTCGGTCAGCCCCAGCATTTT
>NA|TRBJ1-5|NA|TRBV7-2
CASSFQEGGAQHF
TGTGCCAGCAGCTTCCAGGAAGGGGGAGCCCAGCATTTT
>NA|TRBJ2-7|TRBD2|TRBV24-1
CATSDLRGGSYEQYF
TGTGCCACCAGTGACCTACGGGGGGGTTCCTACGAGCAGTACTTC
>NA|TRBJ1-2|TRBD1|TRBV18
CASSPGQGVVYGYTF
TGTGCCAGCTCACCAGGACAGGGGGTAGTCTATGGCTACACCTTC
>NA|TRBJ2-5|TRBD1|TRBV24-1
CATSDPRDRVWETQYF
TGTGCCACCAGTGATCCTCGGGACAGGGTTTGGGAGACCCAGTACTTC
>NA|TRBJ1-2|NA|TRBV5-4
CASSFKAGGNYGYTF
TGTGCCAGCAGCTTTAAGGCGGGGGGGAACTATGGCTACACCTTC
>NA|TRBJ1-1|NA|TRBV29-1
CSVVFAQVMNTEAFF
TGCAGCGTTGTATTTGCGCAGGTAATGAACACTGAAGCTTTCTTT
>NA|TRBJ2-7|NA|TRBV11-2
CASSPTSRRSSYEQYF
TGTGCCAGCAGCCCTACTAGCCGCAGAAGCTCCTACGAGCAGTACTTC
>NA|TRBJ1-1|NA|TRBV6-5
CASSYTGRTEAFF
TGTGCCAGCAGTTACACGGGTCGCACTGAAGCTTTCTTT
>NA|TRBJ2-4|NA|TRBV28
CASSLSPNRLAKNIQYF
TGTGCCAGCAGTTTATCCCCGAACAGGCTAGCCAAAAACATTCAGTACTTC
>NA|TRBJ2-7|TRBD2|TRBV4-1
CASSRDPRTSGRDEQYF
TGCGCCAGCAGCCGAGACCCCCGGACTAGCGGGAGAGACGAGCAGTACTTC
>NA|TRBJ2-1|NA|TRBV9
CASSPQLAYNEQFF
TGTGCCAGCAGCCCCCAGCTAGCCTACAATGAGCAGTTCTTC
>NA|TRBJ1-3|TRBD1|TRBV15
CATSRDPGGGNTIYF
TGTGCCACCAGCAGAGATCCAGGGGGTGGAAACACCATATATTTT
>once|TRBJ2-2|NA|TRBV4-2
CASSHPDIPGELFF
TGTGCCAGCAGCCATCCAGACATTCCCGGGGAGCTGTTTTTT
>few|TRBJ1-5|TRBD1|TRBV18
CASSPMIVTGGGQPQHF
TGTGCCAGCTCACCGATGATTGTTACAGGGGGAGGTCAGCCCCAGCATTTT
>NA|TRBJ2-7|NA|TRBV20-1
CSASRWRTYEQYF
TGCAGTGCAAGTCGTTGGCGGACCTACGAGCAGTACTTC
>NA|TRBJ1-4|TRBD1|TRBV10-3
CAISPGQVSKEKLFF
TGTGCCATCAGTCCAGGACAGGTGTCAAAGGAAAAACTGTTTTTT
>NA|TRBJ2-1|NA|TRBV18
CASSPGRGQTGNEQFF
TGTGCCAGCTCCCCCGGCAGGGGACAAACGGGGAATGAGCAGTTCTTC
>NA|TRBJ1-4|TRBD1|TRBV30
CAFDRATNEKLFF
TGTGCCTTTGACAGGGCAACTAATGAAAAACTGTTTTTT
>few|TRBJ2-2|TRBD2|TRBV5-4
CASSPGGTSGVPTGELFF
TGTGCCAGCAGCCCCGGAGGAACTAGCGGGGTCCCCACCGGGGAGCTGTTTTTT
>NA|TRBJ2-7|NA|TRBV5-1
CASSSRGDTRSYEQYF
TGCGCCAGCAGCTCCCGTGGGGACACCAGATCCTACGAGCAGTACTTC
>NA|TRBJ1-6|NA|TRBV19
CASSSRATGSPLHF
TGTGCCAGTAGCTCCAGGGCTACAGGTTCACCCCTCCACTTT
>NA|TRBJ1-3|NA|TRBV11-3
CASSDGTTGNTIYF
TGTGCCAGCAGCGACGGGACAACTGGAAACACCATATATTTT
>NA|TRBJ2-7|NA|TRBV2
CASSRRGISSYEQYF
TGTGCCAGCAGCCGAAGGGGGATCAGCTCCTACGAGCAGTACTTC
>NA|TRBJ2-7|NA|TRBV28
CASSFVGGGRSGEQYF
TGTGCCAGCAGTTTTGTCGGAGGGGGCCGATCAGGAGAGCAGTACTTC
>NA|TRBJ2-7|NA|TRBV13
CASSPPGGQLYEQYF
TGTGCCAGCAGCCCCCCCGGAGGACAGCTCTACGAGCAGTACTTC
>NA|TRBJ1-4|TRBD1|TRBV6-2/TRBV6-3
CASSSLGGQGDEKLFF
TGTGCCAGCAGTTCTCTCGGCGGACAGGGAGATGAAAAACTGTTTTTT
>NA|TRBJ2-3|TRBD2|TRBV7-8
CASQGGLRGADTQYF
TGTGCCAGCCAAGGTGGCCTCCGGGGGGCAGATACGCAGTATTTT